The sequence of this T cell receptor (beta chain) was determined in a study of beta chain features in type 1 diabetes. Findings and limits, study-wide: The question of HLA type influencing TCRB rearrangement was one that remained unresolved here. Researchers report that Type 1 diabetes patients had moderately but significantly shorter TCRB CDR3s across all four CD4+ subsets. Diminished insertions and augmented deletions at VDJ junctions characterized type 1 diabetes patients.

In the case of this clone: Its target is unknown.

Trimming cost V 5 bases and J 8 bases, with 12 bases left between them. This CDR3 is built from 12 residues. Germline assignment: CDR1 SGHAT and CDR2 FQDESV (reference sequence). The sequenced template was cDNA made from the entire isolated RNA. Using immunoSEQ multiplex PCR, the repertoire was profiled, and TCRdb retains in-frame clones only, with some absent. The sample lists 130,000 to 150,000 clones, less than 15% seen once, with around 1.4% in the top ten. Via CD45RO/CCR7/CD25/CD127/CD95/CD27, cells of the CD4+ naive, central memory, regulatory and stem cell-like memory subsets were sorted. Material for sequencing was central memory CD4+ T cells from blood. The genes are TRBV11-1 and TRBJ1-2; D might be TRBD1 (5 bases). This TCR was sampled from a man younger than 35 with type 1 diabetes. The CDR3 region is CASSVRGYGYTF. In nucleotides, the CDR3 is TGTGCCAGCAGCGTCCGGGGGTACGGCTACACCTTC.